These 31 T cell receptor beta chains were all obtained from the same sample, sequenced in a study of CD8 T cells in Susac syndrome. Reverse transcription used 0.5 to 1 ug RNA and random hexamers. TCRdb re-called the immunoSEQ multiplex PCR reads with MiXCR, one entry per CDR3 protein. The sample contains approximately 140,000 distinct CDR3 sequences, 94% of which appear only once. Sample: CD8+ T cells from PBMCs. All receptors derive from a human donor in good health.

The V gene is TRBV5-4, the J gene TRBJ2-5; D uncertain. The V and J ends lost 2 bases and 1 base respectively, with 6 bases between them. The CDR3 spans 13 residues. CDR1 and CDR2 from the germline V gene are SGHNT and YYREEE (reference sequence). The CDR3 reads CASSFRFQETQYF. CDR3 nucleotide sequence: TGTGCCAGCAGCTTCCGCTTCCAAGAGACCCAGTACTTC. The variable domain in full, with the rest retrieved from reference TRBV5-4 and TRBJ2-5, is ETGVTQSPTHLIKTRGQQVTLRCSSQSGHNTVSWYQQALGQGPQFIFQYYREEENGRGNFPPRFSGLQFPNYSSELNVNALELDDSALYLCASSFRFQETQYFGPGTRLLVL.

This chain uses TRBV27 with TRBJ2-3, with D possibly matching TRBD2 (6 bases). Between the trimmed V and J ends, which lost 6 bases and 0 bases, there was a span of 16 bases. Germline V gene lookup returns CDR1 MNHEY and CDR2 SMNVEV (reference sequence). The CDR3 is 16 residues long. This CDR3 reads CASRRRRGISTDTQYF. The CDR3 DNA sequence: TGTGCCAGCAGGCGCCGACGCGGGATAAGCACAGATACGCAGTATTTT.

CDR3 bases: TGCAGCGTTGAGGGAATCGAGGGGGTGGATGAGCAGTTCTTC. This translates into CSVEGIEGVDEQFF. The V gene is TRBV29-1, the J gene TRBJ2-1; D possibly corresponds to TRBD1 (6 bases). This CDR3 is 14 amino acids long. V was pared by 3 bases and J by 8 bases, with 17 bases between. Looked up from germline, CDR1 is SQVTM and CDR2 is ANQGSEA.

V is TRBV18 and J is TRBJ1-1, with 7 bases aligning to TRBD1. J lost 0 bases, V lost 5 bases, and 6 bases had no gene match. Germline V gene data show CDR1 as KGHSH and CDR2 as LQKENI. The length of the CDR3 is 15 residues. CDR3 nucleotides: TGTGCCAGCTCATCCCTCGACAGGGTGAACACTGAAGCTTTCTTT. It translates to CASSSLDRVNTEAFF.

The CDR3 protein is CAWSPGTSEGDTQYF. The CDR3 nucleotides are TGTGCCTGGAGCCCCGGGACTAGCGAGGGAGATACGCAGTATTTT. This chain joins TRBV30 and TRBJ2-3, with 10 positions matching TRBD2. Trimming at V came to 3 bases and at J to 5 bases, leaving 8 bases not matched to a gene. The length of the CDR3 is 15 residues. Germline CDR1 reads GTSNPN; CDR2 reads SVGIG (reference sequence).

The rearrangement uses TRBV4-1 and TRBJ1-2; maybe TRBD1 (6 bases). This CDR3 contains 14 residues. The germline V gene has CDR1 MGHRA and CDR2 YSYEKL. V was shortened by 3 bases and J by 7 bases, with 15 bases between the two germline ends. In nucleotides, the CDR3 is TGCGCCAGCAGCCAGGGGCGGGGGGCGTTTGGCTACACCTTC. Translated: CASSQGRGAFGYTF.

CDR3 in amino acids: CASCRWTDTQYF. For the CDR3, the DNA is TGTGCCAGCTGCAGGTGGACAGATACGCAGTATTTT. This rearrangement joins TRBV7-9 to TRBJ2-3; D unclear. The germline gives CDR1 SEHNR, CDR2 FQNEAQ (reference sequence). This CDR3 contains 12 residues. The V gene lost 8 bases and the J gene lost 3 bases, with 9 bases spanning the gap.

V is TRBV7-8 and J is TRBJ2-3, with a possible D match to TRBD1 (6 bases). Germline-derived CDR1 and CDR2 are SGHVS and FQNEAQ. The CDR3 contains 13 residues. Trimming took off 1 base at V and 4 bases at J, with 6 bases between the two ends. As DNA, the CDR3 is TGTGCCAGCAGCTTAGGGACAGCAGATACGCAGTATTTT. Translating gives CASSLGTADTQYF.

The chain recombines TRBV29-1 with TRBJ1-2, with D unclear. CDR1 is SQVTM and CDR2 is ANQGSEA in the germline V gene. V lost 8 bases, J lost 4 bases, and 17 bases lay in between. This CDR3 region has 13 residues. The CDR3 protein is CSTISTDFYGYTF. The CDR3 DNA is TGCAGCACAATATCGACGGATTTCTATGGCTACACCTTC.

The gene calls are TRBV29-1 and TRBJ2-1; TRBD2 might be the D (5 bases). Germline-derived CDR1 and CDR2 are SQVTM and ANQGSEA. This CDR3 is 14 amino acids long. V dropped 5 bases and J dropped 8 bases, with 19 bases sitting between them. The CDR3 sequence is CSVNRVLGSDEQFF. The CDR3, as DNA: TGCAGCGTTAACCGGGTCTTAGGTAGCGATGAGCAGTTCTTC.

The chain has TRBV4-3 and TRBJ2-5; D unresolved. Germline V CDR1 and CDR2: LGHNA, YSLEER. Between the trimmed V and J ends, which lost 0 bases and 12 bases, there was a span of 17 bases. This CDR3 region has 14 residues. CDR3 DNA: TGCGCCAGCAGCCAAGATGTTGAAACGCATACGAAGTACTTC. Translation: CASSQDVETHTKYF.

The chain employs TRBV15 and TRBJ1-5; D gene ambiguous. Germline CDR1 is LNHNV and CDR2 is YYDKDF (reference sequence). The CDR3 length is 13 residues. The ends were cut back, 1 base at V and 4 bases at J, with 5 bases in the middle. CDR3 sequence reads: CATSRATNQPQHF. In DNA form, the CDR3 reads TGTGCCACCAGCAGAGCCACAAATCAGCCCCAGCATTTT.

V and J are TRBV30 and TRBJ2-3; perhaps TRBD1 as D (5 bases). CDR1 GTSNPN and CDR2 SVGIG come from the germline V gene (reference sequence). V lost 1 base, J lost 0 bases, and 11 bases lay in between. This CDR3 has 15 residues. The CDR3 spells CAWSADRASTDTQYF. In DNA form, the CDR3 reads TGTGCCTGGAGTGCAGACAGAGCTAGCACAGATACGCAGTATTTT.

The rearrangement joins TRBV12-3 or TRBV12-4 to TRBJ2-2; a possible D gene is TRBD2 (6 bases). The CDR3 totals 15 residues. V was cut by 5 bases and J by 6 bases, with 16 bases left in between. CDR3 coding DNA: TGTGCCAGCAGTCCCCCCGGAGGGGAGCCCGGGGAGCTGTTTTTT. It specifies CASSPPGGEPGELFF.

The chain has TRBV27 and TRBJ2-5, with a weak D call TRBD2 (5 bases). Germline V gives CDR1 MNHEY, CDR2 SMNVEV (reference sequence). V shed 8 bases and J shed 3 bases, with 10 bases lying between them. This CDR3 region has 12 residues. CDR3 region: CASRAGKETQYF. The CDR3 nucleotides are TGTGCCAGCCGCGCGGGTAAAGAGACCCAGTACTTC.

The chain links TRBV27 to TRBJ2-3; TRBD2 matches 8 bases. CDR1 is MNHEY, CDR2 SMNVEV, per germline (reference sequence). This CDR3 has 14 residues. V lost 5 bases and J lost 1; bases outside the gene matches: 2. Here the CDR3 reads CASSTLAGTDTQYF. The CDR3 nucleotides are TGTGCCAGCAGTACACTAGCGGGCACAGATACGCAGTATTTT.

V gene TRBV27 combines with J gene TRBJ2-1; TRBD1 or TRBD2 may be the D gene (7 bases each). CDR3 size: 15 residues. V shed 3 bases and J shed 8 bases, with 17 bases lying between them. Germline CDR1 reads MNHEY; CDR2 reads SMNVEV (reference sequence). CDR3 in amino acids: CASSFQQGRGDEQFF. The CDR3, as DNA: TGTGCCAGCAGTTTTCAACAGGGGAGGGGGGATGAGCAGTTCTTC.

The chain is built from TRBV13 and TRBJ2-7, with 9 positions matching TRBD1. The CDR3 is made up of 13 amino acids. Trimming at V came to 8 bases and at J to 3 bases, leaving 5 bases not matched to a gene. Germline V gene data show CDR1 as PRHDT and CDR2 as FYEKMQ (reference sequence). DNA of the CDR3: TGTGCCAGCCGGCGGACAGGGGTCTACGAGCAGTACTTC. Amino acid sequence: CASRRTGVYEQYF.

CDR3 sequence reads: CASSLEGRRKYF. The CDR3 coding sequence is TGTGCCAGCAGTTTAGAGGGCCGACGGAAGTATTTT. V gene TRBV27 combines with J gene TRBJ2-3; perhaps TRBD2 as D (5 bases). The CDR3 totals 12 residues. CDR1 and CDR2 from the germline V gene are MNHEY and SMNVEV (reference sequence). The V and J ends lost 2 bases and 13 bases respectively, with 13 bases between them.

This chain joins TRBV15 and TRBJ2-1; D remains ambiguous. V was trimmed by 3 bases and J by 0 bases, leaving 6 bases between them. This CDR3 comprises 14 residues. Germline CDR1 is LNHNV and CDR2 is YYDKDF (reference sequence). The CDR3: CATSSQSSYNEQFF. In DNA form, the CDR3 reads TGTGCCACCAGCAGCCAAAGCTCCTACAATGAGCAGTTCTTC.

V usage is TRBV19 and J usage is TRBJ2-7; TRBD2 might be the D (5 bases). V gave up 3 bases and J gave up 1 base, with 10 bases separating them. This CDR3 contains 14 residues. CDR1 and CDR2 (germline): LNHDA, SQIVND (reference sequence). The CDR3 protein is CASSMSGISYEQYF. The CDR3 DNA is TGTGCCAGTAGTATGAGCGGTATATCCTACGAGCAGTACTTC.

This chain uses TRBV20-1 with TRBJ2-1, with 10 positions matching TRBD1. With V trimmed by 7 bases and J by 8 bases, 8 bases remained unmatched. CDR3 size: 13 residues. CDR1 is DFQATT and CDR2 is SNEGSKA in the germline V gene (reference sequence). CDR3 sequence reads: CSGRQGADYEQFF. The CDR3 nucleotides read TGCAGTGGAAGACAGGGGGCTGACTATGAGCAGTTCTTC.

The chain links TRBV9 to TRBJ2-7; D is perhaps TRBD1 (6 bases). Germline V gives CDR1 SGDLS, CDR2 YYNGEE. The CDR3 runs to 12 residues. V gave up 0 bases and J gave up 7 bases, with 8 bases separating them. CDR3 amino acids: CASSVAGDEQYF. The CDR3 DNA reads as TGTGCCAGCAGCGTAGCAGGGGATGAGCAGTACTTC.

In this sample, this clonotype turned up a few times. The rearrangement uses TRBV6-5 and TRBJ1-2; 7 bases map to TRBD1. With V trimmed by 5 bases and J by 2 bases, 5 bases remained unmatched. Germline CDR1 is MNHEY and CDR2 is SVGAGI. CDR3 length: 14 amino acids. CDR3 coding DNA: TGTGCCAGCAGTCCCGAGACAGGGAACTATGGCTACACCTTC. This encodes CASSPETGNYGYTF.

V gene TRBV15 combines with J gene TRBJ2-3; either TRBD1 or TRBD2 may supply D (5 bases each). V was clipped by 6 bases and J by 3 bases, with 19 bases between them. In germline, CDR1 is LNHNV, CDR2 YYDKDF (reference sequence). The CDR3 has 16 amino acids. CDR3 residues: CATRASRDLGTDTQYF. In DNA form, the CDR3 reads TGTGCCACCAGGGCCTCTAGGGACCTGGGAACAGATACGCAGTATTTT.

The chain combines TRBV25-1 with TRBJ1-2; D is possibly TRBD1 (5 bases). Trimming left V 2 bases short and J 8 bases short, with 9 bases between. CDR3 length: 12 amino acids. Germline V CDR1 and CDR2: MGHDK, SYGVNS. CDR3 sequence reads: CASSEAGGGYTF. CDR3 coding DNA: TGTGCCAGCAGTGAAGCTGGGGGAGGCTACACCTTC.

The gene calls are TRBV7-9 and TRBJ2-7; D gene uncertain. Germline lookup yields CDR1 SEHNR and CDR2 FQNEAQ (reference sequence). This CDR3 has 14 amino acids. V lost 1 base to trimming and J lost 3 bases, with 10 bases between them. Here the CDR3 reads CASSLVNRHYEQYF. In DNA form, the CDR3 reads TGTGCCAGCAGCTTAGTGAACAGACACTACGAGCAGTACTTC.

This sequence joins TRBV28 and TRBJ2-1, with a weak D call TRBD2 (6 bases). Germline assignment: CDR1 MDHEN and CDR2 SYDVKM. The CDR3 sequence is 15 residues long. Trimming cost V 2 bases and J 6 bases, with 14 bases left between them. The CDR3 DNA is TGTGCCAGCAGTTTAACCGGACGGGGGACCAATGAGCAGTTCTTC. Its translation is CASSLTGRGTNEQFF.

This clonotype was seen a few times. The rearrangement links TRBV29-1 to TRBJ2-1; 12 nucleotides agree with TRBD2. The germline gives CDR1 SQVTM, CDR2 ANQGSEA. CDR3 size: 13 residues. CDR3 DNA sequence: TGCAGTGAACTAGCGGGAGGTTACAATGAGCAGTTCTTC. Its translation is CSELAGGYNEQFF.

The gene calls are TRBV27 and TRBJ1-5; D perhaps matches TRBD1 (6 bases). Germline loops: CDR1 MNHEY, CDR2 SMNVEV (reference sequence). The CDR3 is made up of 16 amino acids. With 4 bases removed from V and 0 bases from J, the gap between germline ends came to 13 bases. The CDR3 DNA reads as TGTGCCAGCAGTTCAGTCGGACAGATTAGCAATCAGCCCCAGCATTTT. Translating it yields CASSSVGQISNQPQHF.

The chain joins TRBV27 to TRBJ2-2; 9 bases are a match to TRBD2. After removal of 5 bases from V and 3 bases from J, the junction contained 4 bases not matched to a gene. The CDR3 sequence is 15 residues long. The germline gives CDR1 MNHEY, CDR2 SMNVEV (reference sequence). As DNA, the CDR3 is TGTGCCAGCAGTCCGACTAGCGGATACACCGGGGAGCTGTTTTTT. It codes for CASSPTSGYTGELFF.